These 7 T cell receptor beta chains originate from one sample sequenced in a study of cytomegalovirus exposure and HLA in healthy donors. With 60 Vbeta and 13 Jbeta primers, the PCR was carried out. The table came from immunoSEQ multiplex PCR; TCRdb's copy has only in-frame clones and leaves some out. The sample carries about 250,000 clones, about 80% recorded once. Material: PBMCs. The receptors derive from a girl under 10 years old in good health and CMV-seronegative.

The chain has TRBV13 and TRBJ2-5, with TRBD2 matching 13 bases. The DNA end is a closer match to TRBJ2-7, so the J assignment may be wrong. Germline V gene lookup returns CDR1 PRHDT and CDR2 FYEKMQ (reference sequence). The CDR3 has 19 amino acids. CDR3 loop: CASSSPGLAGPPPHYEQYF. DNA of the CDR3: TGTGCCAGCAGCTCACCGGGACTAGCGGGACCACCCCCCCACTACGAGCAGTACTTC.

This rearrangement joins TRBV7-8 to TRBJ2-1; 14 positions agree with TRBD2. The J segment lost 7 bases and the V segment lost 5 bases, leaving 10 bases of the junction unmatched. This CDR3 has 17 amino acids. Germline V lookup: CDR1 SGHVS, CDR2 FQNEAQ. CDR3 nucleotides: TGTGCCAGCAGCCCCATGACTAGCGGGAGGGCCCGTAATGAGCAGTTCTTC. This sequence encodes CASSPMTSGRARNEQFF.

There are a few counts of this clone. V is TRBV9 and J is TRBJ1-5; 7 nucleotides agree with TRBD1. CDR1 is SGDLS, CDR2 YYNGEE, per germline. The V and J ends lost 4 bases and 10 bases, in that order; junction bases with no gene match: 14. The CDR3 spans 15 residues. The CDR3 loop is CASSKRPEGASPQHF. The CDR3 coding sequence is TGTGCCAGCAGCAAACGCCCCGAGGGGGCTAGTCCCCAGCATTTT. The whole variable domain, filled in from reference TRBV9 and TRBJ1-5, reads DSGVTQTPKHLITATGQRVTLRCSPRSGDLSVYWYQQSLDQGLQFLIQYYNGEERAKGNILERFSAQQFPDLHSELNLSSLELGDSALYFCASSKRPEGASPQHFGDGTRLSIL.

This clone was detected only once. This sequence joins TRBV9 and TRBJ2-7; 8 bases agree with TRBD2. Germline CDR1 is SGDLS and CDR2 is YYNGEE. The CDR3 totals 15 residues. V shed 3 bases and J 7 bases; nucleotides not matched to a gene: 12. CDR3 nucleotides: TGTGCCAGCAGCGCGAAGAGCGGGAGTCAGGGGGAGCAGTACTTC. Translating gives CASSAKSGSQGEQYF.

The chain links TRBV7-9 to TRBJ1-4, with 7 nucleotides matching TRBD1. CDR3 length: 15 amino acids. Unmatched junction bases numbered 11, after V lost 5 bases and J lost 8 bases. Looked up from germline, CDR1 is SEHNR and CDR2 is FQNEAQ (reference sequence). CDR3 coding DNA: TGTGCCAGCAGCCCCTCGGACAGGCTATTCGAAAAACTGTTTTTT. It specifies CASSPSDRLFEKLFF.

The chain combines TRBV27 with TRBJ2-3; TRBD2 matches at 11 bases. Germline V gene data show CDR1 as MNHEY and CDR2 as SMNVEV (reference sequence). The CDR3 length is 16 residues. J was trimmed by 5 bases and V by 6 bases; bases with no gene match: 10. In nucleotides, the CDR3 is TGTGCCAGCAGCTATGTCCCGGGACTAGCGGTAGATACGCAGTATTTT. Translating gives CASSYVPGLAVDTQYF.

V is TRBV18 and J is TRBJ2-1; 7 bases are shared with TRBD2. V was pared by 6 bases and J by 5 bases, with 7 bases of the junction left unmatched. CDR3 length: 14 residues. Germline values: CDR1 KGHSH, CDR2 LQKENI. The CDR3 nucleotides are TGTGCCAGCTCCCCCCGGGACTACAACAATGAGCAGTTCTTC. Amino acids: CASSPRDYNNEQFF.